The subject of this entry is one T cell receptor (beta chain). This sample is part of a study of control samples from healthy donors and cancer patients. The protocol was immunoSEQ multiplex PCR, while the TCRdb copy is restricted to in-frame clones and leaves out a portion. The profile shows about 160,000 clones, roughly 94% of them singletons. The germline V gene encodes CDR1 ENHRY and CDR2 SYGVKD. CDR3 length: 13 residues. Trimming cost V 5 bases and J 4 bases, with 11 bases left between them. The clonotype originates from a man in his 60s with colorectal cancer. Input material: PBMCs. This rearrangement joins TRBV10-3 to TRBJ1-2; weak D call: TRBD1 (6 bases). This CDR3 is CAISTGAGYGYTF. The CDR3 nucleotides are TGTGCCATCAGTACGGGGGCGGGCTATGGCTACACCTTC.